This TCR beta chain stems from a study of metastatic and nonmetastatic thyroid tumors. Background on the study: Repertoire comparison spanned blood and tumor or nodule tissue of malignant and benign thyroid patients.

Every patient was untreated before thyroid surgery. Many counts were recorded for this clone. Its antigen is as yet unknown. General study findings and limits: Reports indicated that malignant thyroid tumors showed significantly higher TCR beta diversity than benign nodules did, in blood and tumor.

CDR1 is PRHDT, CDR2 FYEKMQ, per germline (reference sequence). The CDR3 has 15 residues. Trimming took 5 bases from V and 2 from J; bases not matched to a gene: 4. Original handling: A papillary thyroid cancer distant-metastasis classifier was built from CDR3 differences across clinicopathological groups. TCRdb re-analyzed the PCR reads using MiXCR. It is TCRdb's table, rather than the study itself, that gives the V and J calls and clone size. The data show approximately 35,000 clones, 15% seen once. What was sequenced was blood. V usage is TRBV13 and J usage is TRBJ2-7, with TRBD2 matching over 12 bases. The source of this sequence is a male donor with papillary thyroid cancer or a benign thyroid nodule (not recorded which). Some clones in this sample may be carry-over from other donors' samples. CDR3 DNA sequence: TGTGCCAGCAGCACGAGACTAGCGGGAGCCTACGAGCAGTACTTC. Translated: CASSTRLAGAYEQYF. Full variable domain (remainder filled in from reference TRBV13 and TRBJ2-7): AAGVIQSPRHLIKEKRETATLKCYPIPRHDTVYWYQQGPGQDPQFLISFYEKMQSDKGSIPDRFSAQQFSDYHSELNMSSLELGDSALYFCASSTRLAGAYEQYFGPGTRLTVT.